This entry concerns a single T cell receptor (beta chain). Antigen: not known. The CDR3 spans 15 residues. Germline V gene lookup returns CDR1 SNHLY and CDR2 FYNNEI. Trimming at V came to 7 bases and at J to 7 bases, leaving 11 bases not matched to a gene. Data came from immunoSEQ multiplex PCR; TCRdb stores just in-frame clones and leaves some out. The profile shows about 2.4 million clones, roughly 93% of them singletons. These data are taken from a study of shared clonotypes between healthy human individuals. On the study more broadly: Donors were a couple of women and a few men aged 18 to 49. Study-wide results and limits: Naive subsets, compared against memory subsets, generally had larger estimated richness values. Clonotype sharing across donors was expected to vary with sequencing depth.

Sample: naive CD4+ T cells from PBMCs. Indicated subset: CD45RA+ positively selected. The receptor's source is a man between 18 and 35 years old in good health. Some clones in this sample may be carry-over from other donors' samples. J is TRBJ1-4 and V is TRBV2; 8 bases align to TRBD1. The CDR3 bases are TGTGCCAGCAATCAAAACCAGGGGGCCGGTGAAAAACTGTTTTTT. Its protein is CASNQNQGAGEKLFF.